Presented here are 7 T cell receptor beta chains from one specimen sequenced in a study of naive and memory T cell subsets listed by TCRdb under 2017. The method was UMI-ligation and nested PCR. Sequencing was performed on an Illumina MiSeq. The beta constant-region primer was an equimolar mix of two oligonucleotides covering both TRBC1 and TRBC2. Using fastp trimming at Q25 and MiXCR clonotype assembly, TCRdb reanalyzed the public sequencing data and kept in-frame beta chains. All rows with the same CDR3 protein become a single entry with the most common DNA and genes. The sample records 120,000 to 150,000 distinct CDR3 sequences, over 15% of which are singletons. In total, the top ten clones hold roughly 0.14% of the sample. Input material: naive CD4+ T cells from blood. This specimen's cell subset or site label, interpreted: naive T cells, CD45RA high CD27+. The origin of the receptors is a human donor in good health.

This clonotype was seen a few times. V gene TRBV6-2 or TRBV6-3 combines with J gene TRBJ2-1; 8 nucleotides match TRBD2. In germline, CDR1 is MNHEY, CDR2 SVGEGT. With 5 bases clipped from V and 8 bases from J, the junction kept 8 bases outside the gene matches. The CDR3 extends over 14 amino acids. The CDR3 sequence: CASSGFSGSDEQFF. CDR3 nucleotide sequence: TGTGCCAGCAGTGGGTTCAGCGGGAGCGATGAGCAGTTCTTC.

This clonotype was detected only a few times. This chain connects TRBV29-1 to TRBJ2-3; no clear D gene. V shed 2 bases and J shed 0 bases, with 6 bases lying between them. CDR3 length equals 13 residues. The V gene's germline CDR1 is SQVTM and CDR2 ANQGSEA. In nucleotides, the CDR3 is TGCAGCGTTGAACCTGGGAGCACAGATACGCAGTATTTT. Protein product: CSVEPGSTDTQYF.

In this sample, this clonotype turned up a few times. The chain recombines TRBV19 with TRBJ2-7; 15 bases agree with TRBD2. Germline CDR1 and CDR2: LNHDA and SQIVND (reference sequence). The CDR3 has 15 amino acids. V gave up 7 bases and J gave up 4 bases; unmatched junction bases: 5. The CDR3 reads CASTSGLAGGYEQYF. CDR3 sequence (DNA): TGTGCCAGTACCTCTGGACTAGCGGGAGGGTACGAGCAGTACTTC.

This chain links TRBV27 with TRBJ2-2; 12 bases match TRBD2. The CDR3 extends over 15 amino acids. CDR1 and CDR2 (germline): MNHEY, SMNVEV (reference sequence). V lost 5 bases to trimming and J lost 6 bases; unmatched junction nucleotides: 4. CDR3 sequence reads: CASSATSGRSGELFF. DNA for the CDR3: TGTGCCAGCAGTGCTACTAGCGGGAGGTCCGGGGAGCTGTTTTTT.

There are many counts of this clonotype. The genes are TRBV6-2 or TRBV6-3 and TRBJ2-3; the D gene is possibly TRBD2 (6 bases). Germline lookup yields CDR1 MNHEY and CDR2 SVGEGT. The CDR3 runs to 15 residues. The V end was cut by 2 bases, the J end by 6 bases, with 15 bases between. In DNA, the CDR3 is TGTGCCAGCAGTTACGGCGCGGGGATATCGGATACGCAGTATTTT. It encodes CASSYGAGISDTQYF.

J is TRBJ2-3 and V is TRBV6-1; perhaps TRBD2 as D (6 bases). V was shortened by 6 bases and J by 6 bases, with 22 bases between the two germline ends. This CDR3 is built from 16 residues. Germline-derived CDR1 and CDR2 are MNHNS and SASEGT. The CDR3 bases are TGTGCCAGCAGCCGAAGGAGCGGGTCCGGTAGGGATACGCAGTATTTT. It specifies CASSRRSGSGRDTQYF.

The gene calls are TRBV5-1 and TRBJ1-3; D unresolved. Germline V lookup: CDR1 SGHRS, CDR2 YFSETQ. The CDR3 contains 15 residues. Trimming stripped 4 bases from V and 2 bases from J, with 13 bases between. CDR3 nucleotide sequence: TGCGCCAGCAGCCGCCTAGGGAGCACTGGAAACACCATATATTTT. It yields the protein CASSRLGSTGNTIYF.